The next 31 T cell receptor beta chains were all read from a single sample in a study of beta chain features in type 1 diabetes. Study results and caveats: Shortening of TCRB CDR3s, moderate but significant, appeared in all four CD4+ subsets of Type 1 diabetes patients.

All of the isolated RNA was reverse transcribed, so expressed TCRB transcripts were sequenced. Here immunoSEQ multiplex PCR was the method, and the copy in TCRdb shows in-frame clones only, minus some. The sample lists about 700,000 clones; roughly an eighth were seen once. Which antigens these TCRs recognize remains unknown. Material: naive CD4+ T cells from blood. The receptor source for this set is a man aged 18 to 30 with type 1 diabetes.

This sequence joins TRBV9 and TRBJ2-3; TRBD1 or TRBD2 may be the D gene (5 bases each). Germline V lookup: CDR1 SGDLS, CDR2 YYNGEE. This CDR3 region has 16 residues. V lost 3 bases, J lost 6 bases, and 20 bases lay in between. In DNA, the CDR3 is TGTGCCAGCAGCGCAGGTATAGTTTCGGGGCGCGATACGCAGTATTTT. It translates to CASSAGIVSGRDTQYF.

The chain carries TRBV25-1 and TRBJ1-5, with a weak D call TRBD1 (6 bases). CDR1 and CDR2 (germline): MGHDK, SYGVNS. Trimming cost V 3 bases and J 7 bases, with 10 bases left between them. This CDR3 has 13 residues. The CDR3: CASSDHRDQPQHF. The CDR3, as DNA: TGTGCCAGCAGTGACCACAGGGACCAGCCCCAGCATTTT.

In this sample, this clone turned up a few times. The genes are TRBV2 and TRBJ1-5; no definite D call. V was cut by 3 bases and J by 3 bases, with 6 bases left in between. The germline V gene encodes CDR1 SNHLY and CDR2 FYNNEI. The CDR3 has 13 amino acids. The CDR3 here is CASSEGYNQPQHF. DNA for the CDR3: TGTGCCAGCAGTGAGGGGTACAATCAGCCCCAGCATTTT.

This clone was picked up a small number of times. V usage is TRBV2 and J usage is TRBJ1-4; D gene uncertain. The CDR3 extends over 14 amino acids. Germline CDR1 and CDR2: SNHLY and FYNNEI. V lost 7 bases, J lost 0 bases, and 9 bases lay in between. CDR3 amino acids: CASISTTTNEKLFF. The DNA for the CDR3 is TGTGCCAGCATCTCTACCACAACTAATGAAAAACTGTTTTTT.

The CDR3 DNA reads as TGTGCCAGCAGCACCGGGACACATAGCAATCAGCCCCAGCATTTT. Protein product: CASSTGTHSNQPQHF. The genes are TRBV9 and TRBJ1-5; TRBD1 is a possible D gene (6 bases). Germline V gives CDR1 SGDLS, CDR2 YYNGEE. The CDR3 extends over 15 amino acids. V dropped 4 bases and J dropped 0 bases, with 11 bases sitting between them.

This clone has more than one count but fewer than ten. CDR3 sequence reads: CASSPGLIYGYTF. CDR3 nucleotide sequence: TGTGCCAGCAGCCCGGGACTCATATATGGCTACACCTTC. The chain employs TRBV25-1 and TRBJ1-2; a possible D gene is TRBD1 (5 bases). Per the germline V gene, CDR1 is MGHDK and CDR2 is SYGVNS. V lost 6 bases to trimming and J lost 5 bases, with 13 bases between them. The CDR3 runs to 13 residues.

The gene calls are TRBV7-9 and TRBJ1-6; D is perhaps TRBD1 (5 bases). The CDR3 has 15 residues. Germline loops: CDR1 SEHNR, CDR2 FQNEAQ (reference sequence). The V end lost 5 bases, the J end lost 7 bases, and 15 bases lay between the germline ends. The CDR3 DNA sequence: TGTGCCAGCAGCGTTGAAGACAGTCGGAATTCACCCCTCCACTTT. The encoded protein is CASSVEDSRNSPLHF.

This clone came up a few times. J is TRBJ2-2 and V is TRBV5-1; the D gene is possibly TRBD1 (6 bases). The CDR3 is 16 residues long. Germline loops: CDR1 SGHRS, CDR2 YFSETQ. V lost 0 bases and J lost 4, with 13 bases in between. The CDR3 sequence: CASSLAAGVGTGELFF. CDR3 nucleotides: TGCGCCAGCAGCTTGGCCGCAGGGGTGGGCACCGGGGAGCTGTTTTTT.

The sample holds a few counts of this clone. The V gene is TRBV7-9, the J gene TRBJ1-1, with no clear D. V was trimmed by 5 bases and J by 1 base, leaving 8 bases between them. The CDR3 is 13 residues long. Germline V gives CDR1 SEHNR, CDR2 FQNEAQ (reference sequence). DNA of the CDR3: TGTGCCAGCAGCGTCCAGGAGAACACTGAAGCTTTCTTT. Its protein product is CASSVQENTEAFF.

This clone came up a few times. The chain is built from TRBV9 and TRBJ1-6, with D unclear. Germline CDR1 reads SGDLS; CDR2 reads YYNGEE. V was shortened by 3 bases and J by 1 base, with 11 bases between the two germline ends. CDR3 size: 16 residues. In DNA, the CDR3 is TGTGCCAGCAGCGCCTCGTTCGGTTCCTATAATTCACCCCTCCACTTT. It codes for CASSASFGSYNSPLHF.

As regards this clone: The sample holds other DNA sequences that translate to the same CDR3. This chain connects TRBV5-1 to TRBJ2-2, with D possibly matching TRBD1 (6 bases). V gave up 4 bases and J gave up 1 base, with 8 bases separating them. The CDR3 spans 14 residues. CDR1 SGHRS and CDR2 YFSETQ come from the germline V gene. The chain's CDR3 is CASSTTGNTGELFF. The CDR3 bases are TGCGCCAGCAGCACGACAGGGAACACCGGGGAGCTGTTTTTT.

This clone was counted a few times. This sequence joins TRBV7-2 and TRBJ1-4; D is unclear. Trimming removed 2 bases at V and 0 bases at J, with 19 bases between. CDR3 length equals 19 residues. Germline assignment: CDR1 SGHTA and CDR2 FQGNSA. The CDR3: CASSLSRVRQVATNEKLFF. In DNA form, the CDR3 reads TGTGCCAGCAGCTTATCGAGGGTCCGCCAGGTTGCAACTAATGAAAAACTGTTTTTT.

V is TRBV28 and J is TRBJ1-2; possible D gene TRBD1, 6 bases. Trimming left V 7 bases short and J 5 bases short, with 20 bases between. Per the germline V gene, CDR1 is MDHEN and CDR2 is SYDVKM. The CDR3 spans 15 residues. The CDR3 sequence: CASTPGAGYGYGYTF. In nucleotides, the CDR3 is TGTGCCAGCACCCCAGGGGCTGGGTATGGATATGGCTACACCTTC.

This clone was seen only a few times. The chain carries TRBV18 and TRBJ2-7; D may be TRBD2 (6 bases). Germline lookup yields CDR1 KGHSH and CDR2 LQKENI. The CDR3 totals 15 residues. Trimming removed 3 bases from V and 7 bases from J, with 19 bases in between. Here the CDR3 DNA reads TGTGCCAGCTCACCTGTGGAACCTTCAGGAGGGGAGCAGTACTTC. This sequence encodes CASSPVEPSGGEQYF.

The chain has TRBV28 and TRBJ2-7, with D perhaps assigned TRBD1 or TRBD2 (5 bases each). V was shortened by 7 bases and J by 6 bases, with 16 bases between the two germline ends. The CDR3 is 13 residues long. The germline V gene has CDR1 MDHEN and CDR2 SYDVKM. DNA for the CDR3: TGTGCCAGCACCATCCCCCCGGGACGCGAGCAGTACTTC. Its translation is CASTIPPGREQYF.

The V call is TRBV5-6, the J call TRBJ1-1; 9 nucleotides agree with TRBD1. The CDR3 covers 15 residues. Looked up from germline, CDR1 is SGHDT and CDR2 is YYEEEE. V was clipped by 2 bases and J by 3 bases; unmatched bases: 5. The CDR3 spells CASSFGDRGDTEAFF. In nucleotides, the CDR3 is TGTGCCAGCAGCTTCGGAGACAGGGGGGACACTGAAGCTTTCTTT.

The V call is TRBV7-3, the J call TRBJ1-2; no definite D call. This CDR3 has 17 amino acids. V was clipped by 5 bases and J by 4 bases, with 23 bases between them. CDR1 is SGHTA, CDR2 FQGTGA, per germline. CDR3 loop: CASSPPGRSPSSYGYTF. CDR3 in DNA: TGTGCCAGCAGCCCCCCGGGAAGGAGTCCTTCATCCTATGGCTACACCTTC.

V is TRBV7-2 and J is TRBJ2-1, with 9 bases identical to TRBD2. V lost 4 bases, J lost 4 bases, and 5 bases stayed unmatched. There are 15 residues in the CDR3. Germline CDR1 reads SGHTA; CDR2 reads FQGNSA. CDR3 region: CASSSGTSSYNEQFF. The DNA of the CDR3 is TGTGCCAGCAGCTCCGGGACTAGCTCTTACAATGAGCAGTTCTTC.

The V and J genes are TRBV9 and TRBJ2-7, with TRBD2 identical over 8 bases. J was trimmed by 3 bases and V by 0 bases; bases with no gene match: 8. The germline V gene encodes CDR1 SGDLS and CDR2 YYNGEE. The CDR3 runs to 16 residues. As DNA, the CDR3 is TGTGCCAGCAGCGTAGACGGGGGGGACCCTAACTACGAGCAGTACTTC. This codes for CASSVDGGDPNYEQYF.

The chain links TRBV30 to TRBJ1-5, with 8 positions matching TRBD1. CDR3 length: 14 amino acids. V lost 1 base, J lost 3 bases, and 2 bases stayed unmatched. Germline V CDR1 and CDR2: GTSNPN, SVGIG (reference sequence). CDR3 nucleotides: TGTGCCTGGAGTGGACAGGGGTTCAATCAGCCCCAGCATTTT. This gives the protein CAWSGQGFNQPQHF.

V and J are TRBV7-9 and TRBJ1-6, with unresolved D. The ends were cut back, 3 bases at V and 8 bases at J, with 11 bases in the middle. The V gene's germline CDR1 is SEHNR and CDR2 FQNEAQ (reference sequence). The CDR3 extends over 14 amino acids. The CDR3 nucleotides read TGTGCCAGCAGCTTTCCCAGCTTTTATTCACCCCTCCACTTT. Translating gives CASSFPSFYSPLHF. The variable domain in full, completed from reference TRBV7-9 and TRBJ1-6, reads DTGVSQNPRHKITKRGQNVTFRCDPISEHNRLYWYRQTLGQGPEFLTYFQNEAQLEKSRLLSDRFSAERPKGSFSTLEIQRTEQGDSAMYLCASSFPSFYSPLHFGNGTRLTVT.

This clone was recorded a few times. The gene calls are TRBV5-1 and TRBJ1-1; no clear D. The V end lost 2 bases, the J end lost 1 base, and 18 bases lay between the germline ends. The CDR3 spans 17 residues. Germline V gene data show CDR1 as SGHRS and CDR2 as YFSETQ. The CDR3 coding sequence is TGCGCCAGCAGCTTAAGTGTCACCTTCCTAGAGAACACTGAAGCTTTCTTT. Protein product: CASSLSVTFLENTEAFF.

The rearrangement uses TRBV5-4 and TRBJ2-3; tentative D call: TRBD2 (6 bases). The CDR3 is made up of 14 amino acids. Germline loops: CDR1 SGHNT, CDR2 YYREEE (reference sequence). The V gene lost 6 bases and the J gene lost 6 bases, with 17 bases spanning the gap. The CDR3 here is CASTVAGIRDTQYF. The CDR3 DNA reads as TGTGCCAGCACCGTCGCGGGGATCCGTGATACGCAGTATTTT.

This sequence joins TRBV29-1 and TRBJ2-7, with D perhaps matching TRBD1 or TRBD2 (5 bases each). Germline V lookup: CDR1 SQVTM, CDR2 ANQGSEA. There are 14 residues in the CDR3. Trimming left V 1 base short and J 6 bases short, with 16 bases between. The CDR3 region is CSVEANEGQGEQYF. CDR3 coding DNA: TGCAGCGTTGAAGCCAACGAGGGGCAAGGCGAGCAGTACTTC.

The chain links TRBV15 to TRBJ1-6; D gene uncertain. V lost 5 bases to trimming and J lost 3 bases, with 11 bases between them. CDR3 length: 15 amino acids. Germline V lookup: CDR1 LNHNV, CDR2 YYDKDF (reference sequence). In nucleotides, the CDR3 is TGTGCCACCAGCCCGGGAGAAAACTATAATTCACCCCTCCACTTT. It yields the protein CATSPGENYNSPLHF.

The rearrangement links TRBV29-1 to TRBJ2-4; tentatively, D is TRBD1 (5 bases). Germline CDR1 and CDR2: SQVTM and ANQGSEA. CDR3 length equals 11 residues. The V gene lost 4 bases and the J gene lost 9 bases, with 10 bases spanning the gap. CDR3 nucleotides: TGCAGCGTTGCAGGGTTGGGCATTCAGTACTTC. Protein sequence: CSVAGLGIQYF.

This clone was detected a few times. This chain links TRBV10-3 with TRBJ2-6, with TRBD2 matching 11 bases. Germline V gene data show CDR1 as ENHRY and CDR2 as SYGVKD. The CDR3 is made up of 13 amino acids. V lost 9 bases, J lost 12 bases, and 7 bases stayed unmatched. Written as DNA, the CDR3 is TGTGCCATACGACTAGCGGGGCCCGGCGTCCTGACTTTC. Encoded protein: CAIRLAGPGVLTF.

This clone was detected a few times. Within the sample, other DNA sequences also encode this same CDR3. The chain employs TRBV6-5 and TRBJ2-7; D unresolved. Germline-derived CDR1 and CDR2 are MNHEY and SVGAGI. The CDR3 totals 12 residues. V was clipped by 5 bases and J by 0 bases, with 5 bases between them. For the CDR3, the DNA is TGTGCCAGCAGTGCGAGCTCCTACGAGCAGTACTTC. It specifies CASSASSYEQYF.

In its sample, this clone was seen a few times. The CDR3 reads CSGSSDPAAEAFF. In nucleotides, the CDR3 is TGCAGCGGGAGTTCCGACCCGGCGGCCGAAGCTTTCTTT. The chain recombines TRBV29-1 with TRBJ1-1; D is uncertain. Germline lookup yields CDR1 SQVTM and CDR2 ANQGSEA. The ends were cut back, 7 bases at V and 8 bases at J, with 20 bases in the middle. The CDR3 has 13 residues.

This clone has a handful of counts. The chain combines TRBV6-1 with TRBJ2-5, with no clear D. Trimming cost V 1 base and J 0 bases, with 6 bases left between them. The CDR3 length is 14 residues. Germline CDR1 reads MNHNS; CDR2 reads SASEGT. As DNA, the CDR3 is TGTGCCAGCAGTGAAGTGGGCTACCAAGAGACCCAGTACTTC. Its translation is CASSEVGYQETQYF.

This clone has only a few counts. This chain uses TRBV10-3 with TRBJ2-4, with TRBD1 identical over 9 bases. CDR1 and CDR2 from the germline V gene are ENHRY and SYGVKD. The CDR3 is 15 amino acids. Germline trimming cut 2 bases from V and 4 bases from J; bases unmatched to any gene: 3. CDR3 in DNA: TGTGCCATCAGTGAGACAGGGACAGGGAAAAACATTCAGTACTTC. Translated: CAISETGTGKNIQYF.